Listed here are 27 T cell receptor beta chains from one sample, sequenced in a study of cytomegalovirus exposure and HLA in healthy donors. Researchers ran the PCR with 60 Vbeta and 13 Jbeta primers. The method was immunoSEQ multiplex PCR; TCRdb's version includes in-frame clones alone and lacks a portion of them. The sample records around 200,000 clones, 75% to 85% being singletons. What was sequenced was PBMCs. All receptors derive from a girl aged 10-17 years in good health and CMV-seronegative.

The rearrangement links TRBV28 to TRBJ2-7, with TRBD1 identical over 10 bases. Unmatched junction bases numbered 9, after V lost 3 bases and J lost 4 bases. Germline CDR1 reads MDHEN; CDR2 reads SYDVKM. The CDR3 spans 16 residues. CDR3 region: CASSLAKTGGAYEQYF. The CDR3 bases are TGTGCCAGCAGTTTGGCGAAGACAGGGGGCGCGTACGAGCAGTACTTC. Full variable domain (missing parts from reference TRBV28 and TRBJ2-7): DVKVTQSSRYLVKRTGEKVFLECVQDMDHENMFWYRQDPGLGLRLIYFSYDVKMKEKGDIPEGYSVSREKKERFSLILESASTNQTSMYLCASSLAKTGGAYEQYFGPGTRLTVT.

The sample holds a few counts of this clone. The chain combines TRBV5-1 with TRBJ2-7, with D possibly TRBD1 on 5 matching bases. Germline lookup yields CDR1 SGHRS and CDR2 YFSETQ. Trimming removed 3 bases from V and 3 bases from J, with 13 bases in between. This CDR3 comprises 14 residues. CDR3 loop: CASSSLGQGYEQYF. CDR3 bases: TGCGCCAGCAGCTCCCTTGGGCAGGGCTACGAGCAGTACTTC.

This clone was seen only once. V and J are TRBV10-1 and TRBJ1-3; weak D call: TRBD1 (5 bases). This CDR3 is 14 amino acids long. CDR1 is WNHNN and CDR2 is SYGVQD in the germline V gene (reference sequence). Deletions cut 7 bases from V and 2 bases from J, with 12 bases between. The CDR3 DNA sequence: TGCGCCAGCACCGCCGGAGGGGCTGGAAACACCATATATTTT. Its protein is CASTAGGAGNTIYF.

V and J are TRBV10-3 and TRBJ1-2; TRBD1 might be the D (5 bases). Trimming stripped 6 bases from V and 4 bases from J, with 18 bases between. Germline V CDR1 and CDR2: ENHRY, SYGVKD. The CDR3 loop spans 15 amino acids. As DNA, the CDR3 is TGTGCCATCAGGGGGCCTGGCAGGGCACTCTATGGCTACACCTTC. This encodes CAIRGPGRALYGYTF.

The rearrangement joins TRBV4-1 to TRBJ2-3, with 8 nucleotides matching TRBD2. The CDR3 is made up of 15 amino acids. The germline CDR1 and CDR2 sequences are MGHRA and YSYEKL. V gave up 6 bases and J gave up 2 bases; unmatched junction bases: 7. The CDR3 loop reads CASRKGLVPTDTQYF. CDR3 nucleotides: TGCGCCAGCAGAAAGGGACTAGTCCCCACAGATACGCAGTATTTT.

The CDR3 coding sequence is TGTGCCAGCAGCCAAGTCAGGGGGCGGGGGAACACTGAAGCTTTCTTT. Translating gives CASSQVRGRGNTEAFF. The V gene is TRBV14, the J gene TRBJ1-1, with 8 nucleotides matching TRBD1. Looked up from germline, CDR1 is SGHDN and CDR2 is FVKESK. The CDR3 length is 16 residues. V lost 1 base to trimming and J lost 1 base; unmatched junction nucleotides: 5.

This rearrangement joins TRBV19 to TRBJ2-3; D unresolved. Trimming removed 6 bases at V and 0 bases at J, with 13 bases between. CDR1 and CDR2 from the germline V gene are LNHDA and SQIVND (reference sequence). The CDR3 is 15 amino acids. The CDR3 spells CASSSIAVSTDTQYF. CDR3 in DNA: TGTGCCAGTAGCTCCATAGCAGTGAGCACAGATACGCAGTATTTT. The variable domain in full, completed from reference TRBV19 and TRBJ2-3, reads DGGITQSPKYLFRKEGQNVTLSCEQNLNHDAMYWYRQDPGQGLRLIYYSQIVNDFQKGDIAEGYSVSREKKESFPLTVTSAQKNPTAFYLCASSSIAVSTDTQYFGPGTRLTVL.

The V call is TRBV28, the J call TRBJ2-7, with 10 bases fitting TRBD1. The CDR3 loop spans 15 amino acids. Germline CDR1 is MDHEN and CDR2 is SYDVKM. V shed 6 bases, J shed 6 bases, and the junction held 11 bases outside the gene matches. The CDR3 loop reads CASRVRQGARIEQYF. CDR3 sequence (DNA): TGTGCCAGCAGAGTGCGACAGGGGGCGCGGATCGAGCAGTACTTC.

This chain's CDR3 is CASSWGGTSGSRHYNEQFF. The CDR3 DNA follows: TGCGCCAGCAGCTGGGGAGGGACTAGCGGGAGTAGGCACTACAATGAGCAGTTCTTC. The rearrangement joins TRBV5-1 to TRBJ2-1, with TRBD2 matching 14 bases. The CDR3 totals 19 residues. V shed 3 bases, J shed 3 bases, and the junction held 11 bases outside the gene matches. CDR1 and CDR2 (germline): SGHRS, YFSETQ.

This chain connects TRBV5-1 to TRBJ2-6; D may be TRBD2 (5 bases). V lost 0 bases to trimming and J lost 5 bases, with 15 bases between them. This CDR3 is 17 amino acids long. Germline V CDR1 and CDR2: SGHRS, YFSETQ. The CDR3 loop is CASSLETAEGRANVLTF. Here the CDR3 DNA reads TGCGCCAGCAGCTTGGAAACAGCCGAGGGAAGGGCCAACGTCCTGACTTTC.

This sequence joins TRBV7-9 and TRBJ1-1, with 9 bases aligning to TRBD1. The CDR3 has 15 residues. Germline lookup yields CDR1 SEHNR and CDR2 FQNEAQ (reference sequence). V trimming: 1 base; J trimming: 1 base; junction bases outside the gene matches: 1. This CDR3 is CASSLGDRANTEAFF. Written as DNA, the CDR3 is TGTGCCAGCAGCTTAGGGGACAGGGCGAACACTGAAGCTTTCTTT. Full variable domain (outside the CDR3, taken from reference TRBV7-9 and TRBJ1-1): DTGVSQNPRHKITKRGQNVTFRCDPISEHNRLYWYRQTLGQGPEFLTYFQNEAQLEKSRLLSDRFSAERPKGSFSTLEIQRTEQGDSAMYLCASSLGDRANTEAFFGQGTRLTVV.

The J gene is TRBJ2-5, the V gene TRBV2, with TRBD1 matching 8 bases. The germline CDR1 and CDR2 sequences are SNHLY and FYNNEI. This CDR3 comprises 16 residues. The J segment lost 2 bases and the V segment lost 3 bases, leaving 8 bases of the junction unmatched. CDR3 DNA: TGTGCCAGCAGTGAGGGGACAGGCAAAAGACAAGAGACCCAGTACTTC. It is translated as CASSEGTGKRQETQYF.

V and J are TRBV7-9 and TRBJ2-2; 13 nucleotides align to TRBD2. Germline assignment: CDR1 SEHNR and CDR2 FQNEAQ (reference sequence). Trimming at V came to 3 bases and at J to 5 bases, leaving 3 bases not matched to a gene. This CDR3 is 16 amino acids long. The CDR3 DNA reads as TGTGCCAGCAGCTTCGGACTAGCGGGAGAGACCGGGGAGCTGTTTTTT. It translates to CASSFGLAGETGELFF.

The chain has TRBV7-8 and TRBJ2-1; no firm D call. The CDR3 runs 12 residues. V lost 0 bases and J 9 bases, leaving 6 bases between the germline ends. The germline gives CDR1 SGHVS, CDR2 FQNEAQ. CDR3 DNA: TGTGCCAGCAGCTTAGCCGGCGGTGAGCAGTTCTTC. Translated: CASSLAGGEQFF. Full variable domain (outside the CDR3, taken from reference TRBV7-8 and TRBJ2-1): GAGVSQSPRYKVAKRGQDVALRCDPISGHVSLFWYQQALGQGPEFLTYFQNEAQLDKSGLPSDRFFAERPEGSVSTLKIQRTQQEDSAVYLCASSLAGGEQFFGPGTRLTVL.

The V and J genes are TRBV11-2 and TRBJ2-5; D is uncertain. The CDR3 length is 12 residues. Trimming left V 2 bases short and J 3 bases short, with 4 bases between. Germline lookup yields CDR1 SGHAT and CDR2 FQNNGV. The CDR3 DNA sequence: TGTGCCAGCAGCTTACCCGAAGAGACCCAGTACTTC. It yields the protein CASSLPEETQYF.

The rearrangement links TRBV4-3 to TRBJ2-3, with D possibly TRBD1 on 6 matching bases. CDR1 is LGHNA and CDR2 is YSLEER in the germline V gene. CDR3 length equals 15 residues. Trimming took 1 base from V and 8 from J, leaving 16 bases between them. This CDR3 reads CASSQVGDTRVTQYF. The DNA of the CDR3 is TGCGCCAGCAGCCAAGTGGGGGACACCCGGGTTACGCAGTATTTT.

This chain links TRBV15 with TRBJ1-4; 7 positions agree with TRBD1. Germline lookup yields CDR1 LNHNV and CDR2 YYDKDF (reference sequence). The CDR3 contains 14 residues. V lost 4 bases, J lost 8 bases, and 7 bases stayed unmatched. CDR3 residues: CATSITGAGEKLFF. The DNA for the CDR3 is TGTGCCACCAGCATAACAGGGGCAGGGGAAAAACTGTTTTTT.

CDR3: CSGGGTGGDEQYF. DNA for the CDR3: TGCAGCGGGGGGGGGACAGGGGGAGACGAGCAGTACTTC. The V and J genes are TRBV29-1 and TRBJ2-7; 11 nucleotides align to TRBD1. The germline CDR1 and CDR2 sequences are SQVTM and ANQGSEA. V shed 7 bases and J 5 bases; nucleotides not matched to a gene: 7. There are 13 residues in the CDR3.

The rearrangement uses TRBV5-4 and TRBJ1-4, with 7 bases matching TRBD1. There are 13 residues in the CDR3. Losses at the gene ends were 1 base for V and 10 bases for J; bases not matched to a gene: 4. CDR1 SGHNT and CDR2 YYREEE come from the germline V gene (reference sequence). CDR3 sequence reads: CASSLPQGGKLFF. The CDR3 coding sequence is TGTGCCAGCAGCTTGCCCCAGGGGGGAAAACTGTTTTTT.

The chain has TRBV4-1 and TRBJ2-7; 9 bases are a match to TRBD1. Germline V gives CDR1 MGHRA, CDR2 YSYEKL. V shed 4 bases, J shed 3 bases, and the junction held 7 bases outside the gene matches. The CDR3 extends over 15 amino acids. CDR3 DNA sequence: TGCGCCAGCAGCCTCATACAGGGGGCAAACTACGAGCAGTACTTC. Translated: CASSLIQGANYEQYF.

The J gene is TRBJ2-3, the V gene TRBV19; TRBD2 matches at 8 bases. The V and J ends lost 3 bases and 8 bases, in that order; junction bases with no gene match: 7. Germline values: CDR1 LNHDA, CDR2 SQIVND (reference sequence). The CDR3 spans 14 residues. This chain's CDR3 is CASSMAGGKGTQYF. CDR3 bases: TGTGCCAGTAGTATGGCGGGAGGCAAAGGTACGCAGTATTTT.

The chain recombines TRBV6-6 with TRBJ2-2, with 8 bases lining up with TRBD2. Looked up from germline, CDR1 is MNHNY and CDR2 is SVGAGI (reference sequence). With 2 bases clipped from V and 2 bases from J, the junction kept 4 bases outside the gene matches. The CDR3 has 16 amino acids. CDR3 amino acids: CASSYAGGINTGELFF. As DNA, the CDR3 is TGTGCCAGCAGTTACGCGGGAGGAATAAACACCGGGGAGCTGTTTTTT.

V is TRBV15 and J is TRBJ2-1; 11 positions match TRBD2. This CDR3 contains 15 residues. V lost 1 base and J lost 7; bases outside the gene matches: 3. The germline V gene has CDR1 LNHNV and CDR2 YYDKDF (reference sequence). CDR3: CATSRVAGGRNEQFF. The CDR3 DNA is TGTGCCACCAGCAGAGTAGCGGGGGGGAGGAATGAGCAGTTCTTC. The full variable domain, rest sourced from reference TRBV15 and TRBJ2-1, is DAMVIQNPRYQVTQFGKPVTLSCSQTLNHNVMYWYQQKSSQAPKLLFHYYDKDFNNEADTPDNFQSRRPNTSFCFLDIRSPGLGDTAMYLCATSRVAGGRNEQFFGPGTRLTVL.

The gene calls are TRBV5-1 and TRBJ2-1; no firm D call. V was trimmed by 2 bases and J by 9 bases, leaving 21 bases between them. The germline gives CDR1 SGHRS, CDR2 YFSETQ. CDR3 length: 16 residues. The DNA for the CDR3 is TGCGCCAGCAGCTTTGACCAGGTCTTAACAATGGGTGAGCAGTTCTTC. This codes for CASSFDQVLTMGEQFF.

The chain is built from TRBV6-5 and TRBJ2-7, with D tentatively TRBD2 (6 bases). Deletions cut 2 bases from V and 3 bases from J, with 14 bases between. Germline values: CDR1 MNHEY, CDR2 SVGAGI. The CDR3 consists of 15 residues. CDR3 sequence: CASSYGAGRDYEQYF. In DNA, the CDR3 is TGTGCCAGCAGTTACGGGGCGGGACGCGACTACGAGCAGTACTTC.

This clone occurred a few times. V gene TRBV4-1 combines with J gene TRBJ2-6; D may be TRBD1 (5 bases). The CDR3 loop spans 17 amino acids. The germline gives CDR1 MGHRA, CDR2 YSYEKL. Trimming left V 4 bases short and J 0 bases short, with 13 bases between. The CDR3 nucleotides are TGCGCCAGCAGCCTCGACAGCCGTTTCTCTGGGGCCAACGTCCTGACTTTC. This codes for CASSLDSRFSGANVLTF.

The V and J genes are TRBV28 and TRBJ1-4; D gene ambiguous. There are 15 residues in the CDR3. Germline assignment: CDR1 MDHEN and CDR2 SYDVKM. Trimming took off 4 bases at V and 4 bases at J, with 13 bases between the two ends. The chain's CDR3 is CASSSGGSYNEKLFF. The CDR3 DNA reads TGTGCCAGCAGTTCGGGTGGGAGTTATAATGAAAAACTGTTTTTT.